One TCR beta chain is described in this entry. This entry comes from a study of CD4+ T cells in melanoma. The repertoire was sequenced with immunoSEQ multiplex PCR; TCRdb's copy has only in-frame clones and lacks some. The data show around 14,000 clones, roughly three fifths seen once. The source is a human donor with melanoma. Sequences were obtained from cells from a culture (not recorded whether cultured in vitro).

The CDR3, as DNA: TGTGCCAGTAGTATCAACAGGGAGTCACCCCTCCACTTT. Its translation is CASSINRESPLHF. J is TRBJ1-6 and V is TRBV19, with a possible D match to TRBD1 (6 bases). Germline values: CDR1 LNHDA, CDR2 SQIVND (reference sequence). This CDR3 contains 13 residues. The V end was cut by 3 bases, the J end by 10 bases, with 10 bases between. The full variable domain, with the rest looked up from reference TRBV19 and TRBJ1-6, is DGGITQSPKYLFRKEGQNVTLSCEQNLNHDAMYWYRQDPGQGLRLIYYSQIVNDFQKGDIAEGYSVSREKKESFPLTVTSAQKNPTAFYLCASSINRESPLHFGNGTRLTVT.